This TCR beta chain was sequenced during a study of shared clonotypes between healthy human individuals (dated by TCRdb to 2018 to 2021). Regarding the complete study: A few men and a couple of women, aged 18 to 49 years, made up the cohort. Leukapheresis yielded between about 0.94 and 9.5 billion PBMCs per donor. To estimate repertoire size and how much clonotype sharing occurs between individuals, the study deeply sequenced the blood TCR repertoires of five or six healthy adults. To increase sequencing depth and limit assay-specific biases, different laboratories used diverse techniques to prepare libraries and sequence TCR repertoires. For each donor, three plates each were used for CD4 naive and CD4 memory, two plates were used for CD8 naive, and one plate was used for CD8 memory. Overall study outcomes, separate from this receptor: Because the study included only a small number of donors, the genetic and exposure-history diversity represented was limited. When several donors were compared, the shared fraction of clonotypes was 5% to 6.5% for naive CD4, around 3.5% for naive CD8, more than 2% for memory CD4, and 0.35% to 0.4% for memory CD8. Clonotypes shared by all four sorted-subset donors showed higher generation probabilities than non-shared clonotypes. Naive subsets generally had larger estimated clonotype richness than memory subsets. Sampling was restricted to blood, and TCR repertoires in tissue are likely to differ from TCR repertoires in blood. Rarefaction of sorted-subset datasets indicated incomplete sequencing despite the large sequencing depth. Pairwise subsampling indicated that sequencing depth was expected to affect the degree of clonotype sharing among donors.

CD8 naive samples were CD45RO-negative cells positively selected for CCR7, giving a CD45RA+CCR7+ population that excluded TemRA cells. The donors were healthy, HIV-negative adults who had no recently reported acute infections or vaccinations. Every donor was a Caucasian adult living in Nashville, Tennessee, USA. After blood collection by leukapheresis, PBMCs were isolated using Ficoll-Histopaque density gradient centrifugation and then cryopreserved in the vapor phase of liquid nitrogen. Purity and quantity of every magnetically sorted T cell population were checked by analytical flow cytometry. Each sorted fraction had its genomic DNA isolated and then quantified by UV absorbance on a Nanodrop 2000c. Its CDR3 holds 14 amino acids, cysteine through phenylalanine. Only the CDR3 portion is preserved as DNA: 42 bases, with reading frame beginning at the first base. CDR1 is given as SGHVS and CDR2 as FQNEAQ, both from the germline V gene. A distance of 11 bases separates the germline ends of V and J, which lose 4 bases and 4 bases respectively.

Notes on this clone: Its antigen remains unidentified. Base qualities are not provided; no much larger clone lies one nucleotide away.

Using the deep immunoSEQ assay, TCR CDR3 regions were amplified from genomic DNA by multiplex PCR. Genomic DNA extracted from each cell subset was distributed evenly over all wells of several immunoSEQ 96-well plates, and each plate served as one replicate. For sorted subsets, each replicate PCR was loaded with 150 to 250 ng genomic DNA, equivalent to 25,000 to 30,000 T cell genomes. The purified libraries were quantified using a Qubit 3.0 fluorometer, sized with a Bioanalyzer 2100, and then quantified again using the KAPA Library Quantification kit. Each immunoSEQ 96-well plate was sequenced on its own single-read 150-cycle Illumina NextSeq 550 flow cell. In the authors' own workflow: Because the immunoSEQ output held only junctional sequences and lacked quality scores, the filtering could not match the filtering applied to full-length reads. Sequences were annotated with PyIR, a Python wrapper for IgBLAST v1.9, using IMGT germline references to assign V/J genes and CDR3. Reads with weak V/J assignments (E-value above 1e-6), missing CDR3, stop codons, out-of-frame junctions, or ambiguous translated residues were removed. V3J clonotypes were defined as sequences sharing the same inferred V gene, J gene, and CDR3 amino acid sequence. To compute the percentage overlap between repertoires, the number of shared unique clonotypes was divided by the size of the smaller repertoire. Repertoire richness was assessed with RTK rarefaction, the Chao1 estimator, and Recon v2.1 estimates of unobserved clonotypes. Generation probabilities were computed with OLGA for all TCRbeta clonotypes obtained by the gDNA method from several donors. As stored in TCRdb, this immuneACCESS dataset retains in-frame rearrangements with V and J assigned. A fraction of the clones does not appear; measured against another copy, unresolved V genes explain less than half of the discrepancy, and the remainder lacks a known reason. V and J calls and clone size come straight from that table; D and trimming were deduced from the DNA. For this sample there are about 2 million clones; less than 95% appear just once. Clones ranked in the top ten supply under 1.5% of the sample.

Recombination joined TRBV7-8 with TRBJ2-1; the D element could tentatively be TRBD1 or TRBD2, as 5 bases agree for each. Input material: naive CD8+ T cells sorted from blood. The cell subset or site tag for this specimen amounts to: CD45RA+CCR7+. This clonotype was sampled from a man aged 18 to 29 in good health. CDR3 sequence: CASSWVGEYNEQFF. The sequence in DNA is TGTGCCAGCAGCTGGGTGGGGGAGTACAATGAGCAGTTCTTC.